The clone carrying this TCR beta chain was counted at least ten times. What it binds is not known. CDR1 is GTSNPN and CDR2 is SVGIG in the germline V gene (reference sequence). CDR3 length: 13 amino acids. Trimming took 1 base from V and 6 from J, leaving 10 bases between them. This specimen belongs to a study of T cells in Graves' hyperthyroidism and ophthalmopathy. Whole-study results and caveats: Most expanded thyroid clonotypes above 0.001 also appeared in blood. Ophthalmopathy onset followed model prediction by a median roughly six months.

Using RNA transcripts as the source, TCR beta CDR3 regions were amplified. Using the HTBI primer set, a first-round RT-PCR was run on the TCR CDR3. In TCRdb, the multiplex PCR reads were re-called with MiXCR into one record per CDR3 protein. The sample lists approximately 600,000 distinct CDR3 sequences; roughly 14% were seen once. Ophthalmopathy patients had moderate-to-severe active disease, CAS ≥3, NOSPECS ≥4, and disease duration under 3 months. Together with thyroid ultrasound, orbital computed tomography, serum thyroxine and TRAb, clinical symptoms were used for diagnoses. The rearrangement joins TRBV30 to TRBJ1-5, with D possibly TRBD1 on 6 matching bases. The material sequenced was blood. This clonotype originated in a woman aged 40 to 55 with Graves' ophthalmopathy. In nucleotides, the CDR3 is TGTGCCTGGAGTGAGGGGGAAGTTCAGCCCCAGCATTTT. Translating it yields CAWSEGEVQPQHF. The full variable domain, completed using reference TRBV30 and TRBJ1-5, is SQTIHQWPATLVQPVGSPLSLECTVEGTSNPNLYWYRQAAGRGLQLLFYSVGIGQISSEVPQNLSASRPQDRQFILSSKKLLLSDSGFYLCAWSEGEVQPQHFGDGTRLSIL.